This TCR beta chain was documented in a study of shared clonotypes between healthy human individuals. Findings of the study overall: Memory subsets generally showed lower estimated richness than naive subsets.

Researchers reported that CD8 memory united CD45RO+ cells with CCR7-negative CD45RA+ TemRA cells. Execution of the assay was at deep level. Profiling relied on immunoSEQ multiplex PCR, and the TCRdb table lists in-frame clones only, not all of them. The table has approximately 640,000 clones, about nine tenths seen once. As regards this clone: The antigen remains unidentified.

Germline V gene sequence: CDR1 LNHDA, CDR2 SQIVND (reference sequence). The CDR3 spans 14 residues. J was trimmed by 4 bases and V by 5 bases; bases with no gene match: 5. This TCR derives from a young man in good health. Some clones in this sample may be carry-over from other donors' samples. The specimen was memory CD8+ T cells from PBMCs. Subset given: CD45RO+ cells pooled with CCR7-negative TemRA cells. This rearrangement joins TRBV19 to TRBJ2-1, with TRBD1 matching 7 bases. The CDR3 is CASSQGDLYNEQFF. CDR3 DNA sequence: TGTGCCAGTAGTCAGGGGGACCTGTACAATGAGCAGTTCTTC. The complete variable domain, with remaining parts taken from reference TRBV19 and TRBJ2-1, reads DGGITQSPKYLFRKEGQNVTLSCEQNLNHDAMYWYRQDPGQGLRLIYYSQIVNDFQKGDIAEGYSVSREKKESFPLTVTSAQKNPTAFYLCASSQGDLYNEQFFGPGTRLTVL.